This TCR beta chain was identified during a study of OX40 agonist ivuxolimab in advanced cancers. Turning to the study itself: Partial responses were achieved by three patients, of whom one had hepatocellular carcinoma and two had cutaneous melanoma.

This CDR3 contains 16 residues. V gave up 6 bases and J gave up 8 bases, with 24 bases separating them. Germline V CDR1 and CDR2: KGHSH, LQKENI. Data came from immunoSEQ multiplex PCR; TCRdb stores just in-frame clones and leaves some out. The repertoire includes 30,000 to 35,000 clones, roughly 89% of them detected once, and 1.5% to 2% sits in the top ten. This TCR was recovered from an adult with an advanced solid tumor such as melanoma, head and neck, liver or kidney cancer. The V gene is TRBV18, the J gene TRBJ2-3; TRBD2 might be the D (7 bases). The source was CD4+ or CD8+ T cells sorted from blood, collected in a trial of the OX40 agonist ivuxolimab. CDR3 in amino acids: CASSPDTAGASGTQYF. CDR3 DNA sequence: TGTGCCAGCTCCCCCGATACGGCGGGGGCTTCAGGTACGCAGTATTTT.